The 7 T cell receptor beta chains reported below all come from one sample, sequenced in a study of glioma-infiltrating T cells after dendritic cell vaccination. Data came from immunoSEQ multiplex PCR; TCRdb stores just in-frame clones and leaves some out. The sample has over 3,000 clones, approximately 93% seen once. The sequences come from blood, collected before dendritic cell vaccination. These receptors all stem from a human donor with glioblastoma.

This clone was observed a few times. The chain carries TRBV7-8 and TRBJ1-5, with 8 bases that match TRBD1. Germline V CDR1 and CDR2: SGHVS, FQNEAQ. The ends lost 1 base at V and 5 bases at J; junction bases unmatched: 7. This CDR3 is built from 16 residues. CDR3: CASSLGGDRRYQPQHF. The DNA for the CDR3 is TGTGCCAGCAGCTTAGGCGGGGACAGGAGATATCAGCCCCAGCATTTT.

The DNA of the CDR3 is TGTGCCAGCAGCACAACCCCAACTGGAAACACCATATATTTT. Its translation: CASSTTPTGNTIYF. This chain uses TRBV6-5 with TRBJ1-3; D ambiguous. V was shortened by 6 bases and J by 2 bases, with 11 bases between the two germline ends. The CDR3 sequence is 14 residues long. CDR1 MNHEY and CDR2 SVGAGI come from the germline V gene.

The chain links TRBV6-4 to TRBJ2-7, with D unclear. CDR1 is MRHNA and CDR2 is SNTAGT in the germline V gene. V was clipped by 6 bases and J by 4 bases, with 4 bases between them. The CDR3 sequence is 10 residues long. In DNA form, the CDR3 reads TGTGCCAGCAGCGGGTACGAGCAGTACTTC. This gives the protein CASSGYEQYF.

The J gene is TRBJ1-1, the V gene TRBV7-9; D gene uncertain. Trimming stripped 1 base from V and 0 bases from J, with 9 bases between. CDR3 length: 15 amino acids. Germline V gives CDR1 SEHNR, CDR2 FQNEAQ (reference sequence). As DNA, the CDR3 is TGTGCCAGCAGCTTAGAGTCCACAATGAACACTGAAGCTTTCTTT. Translation: CASSLESTMNTEAFF. The variable domain in full, completed from reference TRBV7-9 and TRBJ1-1, reads DTGVSQNPRHKITKRGQNVTFRCDPISEHNRLYWYRQTLGQGPEFLTYFQNEAQLEKSRLLSDRFSAERPKGSFSTLEIQRTEQGDSAMYLCASSLESTMNTEAFFGQGTRLTVV.

In its sample, this clone was seen once. This chain connects TRBV7-9 to TRBJ2-1; 8 bases are a match to TRBD2. The germline V gene has CDR1 SEHNR and CDR2 FQNEAQ (reference sequence). This CDR3 comprises 16 residues. Trimming removed 5 bases from V and 0 bases from J; junction bases left unmatched: 6. The CDR3 coding sequence is TGTGCCAGCAGCCCGTTAGCGGGGAGCTCCTACAATGAGCAGTTCTTC. Its protein is CASSPLAGSSYNEQFF.

The CDR3: CASSLAGGQGVDTQYF. The DNA of the CDR3 is TGTGCCAGCAGCTTAGCGGGGGGACAGGGAGTAGATACGCAGTATTTT. This sequence joins TRBV7-6 and TRBJ2-3; TRBD1 matches 9 bases. The ends lost 0 bases at V and 5 bases at J; junction bases unmatched: 6. The CDR3 is made up of 16 amino acids. Per the germline V gene, CDR1 is SGHVS and CDR2 is FNYEAQ.

This clone was picked up one time. V and J are TRBV20-1 and TRBJ1-1, with unresolved D. Germline V gives CDR1 DFQATT, CDR2 SNEGSKA (reference sequence). Deletions cut 0 bases from V and 8 bases from J, with 7 bases between. The CDR3 is made up of 11 amino acids. The CDR3 is CSARETDEAFF. For the CDR3, the DNA is TGCAGTGCTAGAGAAACAGACGAAGCTTTCTTT.